Listed below are T cell receptor beta chains from one sample, sequenced in a study of blood T cell repertoires in COVID-19. Using immunoSEQ multiplex PCR, the repertoire was profiled, and TCRdb retains in-frame clones only, with some absent. In the table there are fewer than 250,000 clones, about 93% of which are singletons. Sequencing was performed on peripheral blood. These TCRs come from a man under 40 with COVID-19, enrolled during active disease. CDR3s include the opening cysteine and the closing phenylalanine or tryptophan. Each record gives: J gene, clone size, D gene, V gene, CDR3 DNA, CDR3 protein. The D gene is left open where the match is weak. Size tells how often a clone was seen (once, few, many) or the class of an expanded clone, and some rows leave it out.

TRBJ1-5,NA,NA,TRBV30,TGTGCCTGGAGTTCAACAGGCCAGCCCCAGCATTTT,CAWSSTGQPQHF
TRBJ1-4,NA,NA,TRBV5-1,TGCGCCAGCAGCTTGCACGGGTTGGAAGAAAAACTGTTTTTT,CASSLHGLEEKLFF
TRBJ1-2,NA,NA,TRBV19,TGTGCCAGTAGTATGCGGCAGGGGAGCCATGGCTACACCTTC,CASSMRQGSHGYTF
TRBJ1-1,few,TRBD1,TRBV10-3,TGTGCCATCAGTGACTCAACAGGGGCTCTCACTGAAGCTTTCTTT,CAISDSTGALTEAFF
TRBJ2-3,NA,NA,TRBV27,TGTGCCAGCAGTTTAGAGTCTGCCTCAATCACAGATACGCAGTATTTT,CASSLESASITDTQYF
TRBJ2-7,once,TRBD1,TRBV13,TGTGCCAGCGCTCCGGGACAGGGGCCTTACGAGCAGTACTTC,CASAPGQGPYEQYF
TRBJ2-7,once,TRBD2,TRBV9,TGTGCCAGCAGCGCCTCCGGGACTAGCTCATCCAACGAGCAGTACTTC,CASSASGTSSSNEQYF
TRBJ2-3,NA,TRBD2,TRBV9,TGTGCCAGCAGCGGAAGGAATCTAGCGGGGGGCACAGATACGCAGTATTTT,CASSGRNLAGGTDTQYF
TRBJ1-2,NA,NA,TRBV19,TGTGCCAGTACCCTAGGTGGCAGGGGTAAGGATGGCTACACCTTC,CASTLGGRGKDGYTF
TRBJ1-5,NA,TRBD1,TRBV9,TGTGCCAGCAGCGTGGGGACAGGGGGTAATCAGCCCCAGCATTTT,CASSVGTGGNQPQHF
TRBJ1-2,NA,NA,TRBV6-5,TGTGCCAGCAGCCCGACAGGAATCGGTAGTGGCTACACCTTC,CASSPTGIGSGYTF
TRBJ2-1,NA,TRBD1,TRBV2,TGTGCCAGCAGTAGACCCGCGGGACAGGGGGCTGCCGTTAGGTCCTACAATGAGCAGTTCTTC,CASSRPAGQGAAVRSYNEQFF
TRBJ1-1,NA,NA,TRBV23-1,TGCGCCAGCAGTCAATCAGGGGTATGTAATCCTGAAGCTTTCTTT,CASSQSGVCNPEAFF
TRBJ1-1,NA,TRBD1,TRBV5-1,TGCGCCAGCAGCCCGGGGACAGGGGCCCTGAACACTGAAGCTTTCTTT,CASSPGTGALNTEAFF
TRBJ2-6,NA,NA,TRBV13,TGTGCCAGCAGCTTACTTTCAGGGTCTGGGGCCAACGTCCTGACTTTC,CASSLLSGSGANVLTF
TRBJ2-5,NA,TRBD2,TRBV9,TGTGCCAGCAGCGGCGGGGGAGGGGAGACCCAGTACTTC,CASSGGGGETQYF
TRBJ1-1,few,NA,TRBV6-1,TGTGCCAGCAGTGATAAAACCGCAGGGTTCGGGAGTGTCACTGAAGCTTTCTTT,CASSDKTAGFGSVTEAFF
TRBJ1-6,NA,TRBD1,TRBV2,TGTGCCAGCAGTGTGACAGGGGCCTGGAATTCACCCCTCCACTTT,CASSVTGAWNSPLHF
TRBJ2-2,NA,NA,TRBV15,TGTGCCACCACCCCCCAACTACCTAACACCGGGGAGCTGTTTTTT,CATTPQLPNTGELFF
TRBJ2-3,NA,NA,TRBV7-3,TGTGCCAGCAGCTTAGATCAGGGTTGGGCAGATACGCAGTATTTT,CASSLDQGWADTQYF
TRBJ1-2,once,NA,TRBV3-1/TRBV3-2,TGTGCCAGCAGCCAAGAGTTGACAGTCTCCTATGGCTACACCTTC,CASSQELTVSYGYTF
TRBJ2-7,NA,NA,TRBV12-3/TRBV12-4,TGTGCCAGCAGGAACTCTATCGAGCAGTACTTC,CASRNSIEQYF
TRBJ1-1,NA,NA,TRBV4-1,TGCGCCAGCAGCCTCCGACTCCTACGAGAAGCTTTCTTT,CASSLRLLREAFF
TRBJ1-1,NA,TRBD1,TRBV29-1,TGCAGCGTTGTCGACAGGGTTAACACTGAAGCTTTCTTT,CSVVDRVNTEAFF
TRBJ2-7,NA,TRBD2,TRBV19,TGTGCCAGTAGTTCAGGACTAGCGGGGTTCTACGAGCAGTACTTC,CASSSGLAGFYEQYF
TRBJ1-4,NA,NA,TRBV5-6,TGTGCCAGCAGCTACGGACAGCGTAATGAAAAACTGTTTTTT,CASSYGQRNEKLFF
TRBJ1-5,NA,NA,TRBV19,TGTGCCAGTACCCCCAGTCCGGACTCCCCCTGGGATCAGCCCCAGCATTTT,CASTPSPDSPWDQPQHF
TRBJ2-7,NA,TRBD2,TRBV4-1,TGCGCCAGCAGCCAGGCGAGCGGGGTAATCTCCTACGAGCAGTACTTC,CASSQASGVISYEQYF
TRBJ2-7,once,NA,TRBV30,TGTGCCTGGAGAGACGGCCCCGACTCTTCCGAGCAGTACTTC,CAWRDGPDSSEQYF
TRBJ1-5,few,NA,TRBV10-2,TGCGCCAGCAGTGCAGGCCCGGGAGGGAATCAGCCCCAGCATTTT,CASSAGPGGNQPQHF
TRBJ1-2,NA,TRBD1,TRBV12-3/TRBV12-4,TGTGCCAGCAGTTCCGGGACAGAGTCCTACACCTTC,CASSSGTESYTF
TRBJ2-5,NA,NA,TRBV7-9,TGTGCCAGCACCACTTCGGGGAACCAAGAGACCCAGTACTTC,CASTTSGNQETQYF
TRBJ1-2,NA,TRBD1,TRBV7-9,TGTGCCAGCAGCCCAGGGACAGTTATTAGCTATGGCTACACCTTC,CASSPGTVISYGYTF
TRBJ2-5,NA,NA,TRBV5-6,TGTGCCAGCAGCTTTCGGGTCAAAGAGACCCAGTACTTC,CASSFRVKETQYF
TRBJ2-1,NA,TRBD1,TRBV11-3,TGTGCCAGCAGCCACGACAGGGTAAATGTCTATGAGCAGTTCTTC,CASSHDRVNVYEQFF
TRBJ2-1,NA,TRBD1,TRBV27,TGTGCCAGCAGGCCGGGACAGACCTACAATGAGCAGTTCTTC,CASRPGQTYNEQFF
TRBJ1-2,NA,TRBD1,TRBV4-1,TGCGCCAGCAGCCATCCCGGGACAGCGAGTCGGGATGGCTACACCTTC,CASSHPGTASRDGYTF
TRBJ2-7,NA,NA,TRBV27,TGTGCCAGCAGTCCGACTAGTATCTACGAGCAGTACTTC,CASSPTSIYEQYF
TRBJ1-3,few,NA,TRBV20-1,TGCAGTGCTAGTAGGGGTTACCCTGGAAACACCATATATTTT,CSASRGYPGNTIYF
TRBJ1-4,NA,TRBD1,TRBV3-1/TRBV3-2,TGTGCCAGCAGCCGAGGACAGGGGGGTTTCAATAATGAAAAACTGTTTTTT,CASSRGQGGFNNEKLFF
TRBJ2-5,NA,TRBD2,TRBV5-4,TGTGCCAGCAACCCGGGGGGGGCCCAAGAGACCCAGTACTTC,CASNPGGAQETQYF
TRBJ1-1,NA,NA,TRBV5-4,TGTGCCAGCAGCCAACGACAGAGCCATGAAGCTTTCTTT,CASSQRQSHEAFF
TRBJ2-3,NA,TRBD2,TRBV5-1,TGCGCCAGCATGGTTTCGGCGGGGGGGCGCAGCACAGATACGCAGTATTTT,CASMVSAGGRSTDTQYF
TRBJ1-1,NA,NA,TRBV2,TGTGCCAGCAGTGCCGGTAATGAAGCTTTCTTT,CASSAGNEAFF
TRBJ1-5,NA,TRBD1,TRBV18,TGTGCCAGCTCACCACCTACAGGGGAAGGGAACAATCAGCCCCAGCATTTT,CASSPPTGEGNNQPQHF
TRBJ2-3,NA,TRBD2,TRBV11-2,TGTGCCAGCAACCCCTCGCGGGGGGGTCGGGATACGCAGTATTTT,CASNPSRGGRDTQYF
TRBJ2-7,NA,NA,TRBV19,TGTGCCAGTAGTATCATCCCCTCAACGAGAGAGCAGTACTTC,CASSIIPSTREQYF
TRBJ1-1,NA,NA,TRBV5-1,TGCGCCAGCAGCTCCCAGGGTCAGGACACTGAAGCTTTCTTT,CASSSQGQDTEAFF
TRBJ2-1,NA,NA,TRBV19,TGTGCCAGTAGTATAGCACAGGGAGCTCCCAATGAGCAGTTCTTC,CASSIAQGAPNEQFF
TRBJ1-1,NA,NA,TRBV6-5,TGTGCCAGCAGCCGGGGCACTGAAGCTTTCTTT,CASSRGTEAFF
TRBJ1-2,NA,TRBD1,TRBV29-1,TGCAGCGCTGACCGGGACAGCGCTAACTATGGCTACACCTTC,CSADRDSANYGYTF
TRBJ2-5,few,TRBD2,TRBV7-9,TGTGCCAGCAGCTTCAGACTAGCGGTTGGGGAGACCCAGTACTTC,CASSFRLAVGETQYF
TRBJ2-1,NA,NA,TRBV21-1,TGTGCCAGCAGCAAGGGACAGGGGGCAGAGAATGAGCAGTTCTTC,CASSKGQGAENEQFF
TRBJ2-1,NA,NA,TRBV6-5,TGTGCCAGCAGGGTTCTAGGTGGTGAGCAGTTCTTC,CASRVLGGEQFF